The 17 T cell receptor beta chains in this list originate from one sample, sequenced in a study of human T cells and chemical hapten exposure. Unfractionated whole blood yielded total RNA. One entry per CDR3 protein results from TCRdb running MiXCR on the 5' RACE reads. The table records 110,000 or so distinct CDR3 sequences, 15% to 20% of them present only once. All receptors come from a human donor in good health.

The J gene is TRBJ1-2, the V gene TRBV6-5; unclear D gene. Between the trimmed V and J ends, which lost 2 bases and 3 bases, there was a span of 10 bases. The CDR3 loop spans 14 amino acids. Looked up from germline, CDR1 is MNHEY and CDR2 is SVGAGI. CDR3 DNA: TGTGCCAGCAGTTACGGAGGGTCTTACTATGGCTACACCTTC. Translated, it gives CASSYGGSYYGYTF.

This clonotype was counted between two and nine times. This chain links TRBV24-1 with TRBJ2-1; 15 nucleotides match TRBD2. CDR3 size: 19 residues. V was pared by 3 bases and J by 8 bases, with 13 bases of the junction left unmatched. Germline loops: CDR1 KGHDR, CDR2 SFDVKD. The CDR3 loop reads CATSDDYRTSGRGLDEQFF. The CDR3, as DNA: TGTGCCACCAGTGATGACTACCGGACTAGCGGGAGGGGGCTAGATGAGCAGTTCTTC.

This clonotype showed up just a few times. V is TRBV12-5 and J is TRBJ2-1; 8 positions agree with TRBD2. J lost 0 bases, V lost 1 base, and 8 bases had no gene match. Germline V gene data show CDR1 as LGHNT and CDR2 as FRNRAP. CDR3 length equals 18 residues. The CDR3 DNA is TGTGCTAGTGGTTTGGCCCTCCGGGGGGGGCCCTCCTACAATGAGCAGTTCTTC. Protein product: CASGLALRGGPSYNEQFF.

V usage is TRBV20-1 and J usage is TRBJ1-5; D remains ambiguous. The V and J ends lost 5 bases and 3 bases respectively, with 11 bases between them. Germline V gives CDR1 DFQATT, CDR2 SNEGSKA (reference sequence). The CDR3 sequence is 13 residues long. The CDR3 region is CSAPPRYNQPQHF. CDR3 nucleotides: TGCAGTGCTCCGCCGAGATACAATCAGCCCCAGCATTTT.

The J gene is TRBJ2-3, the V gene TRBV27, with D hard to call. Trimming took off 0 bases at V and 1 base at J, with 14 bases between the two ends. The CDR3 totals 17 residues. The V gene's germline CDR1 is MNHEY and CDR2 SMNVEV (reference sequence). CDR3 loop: CASSLSDWWSGTDTQYF. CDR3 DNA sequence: TGTGCCAGCAGTTTATCTGACTGGTGGTCAGGCACAGATACGCAGTATTTT.

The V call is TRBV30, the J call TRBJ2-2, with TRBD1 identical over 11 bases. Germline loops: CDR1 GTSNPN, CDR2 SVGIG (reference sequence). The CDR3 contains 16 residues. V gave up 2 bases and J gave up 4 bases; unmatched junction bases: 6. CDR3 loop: CAWSLPGTGGTGELFF. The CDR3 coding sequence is TGTGCCTGGAGTCTCCCCGGGACAGGGGGCACCGGGGAGCTGTTTTTT.

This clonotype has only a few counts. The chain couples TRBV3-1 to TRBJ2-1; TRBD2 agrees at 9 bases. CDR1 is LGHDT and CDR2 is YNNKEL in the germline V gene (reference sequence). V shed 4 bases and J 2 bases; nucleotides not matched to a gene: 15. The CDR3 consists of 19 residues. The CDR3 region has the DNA TGTGCCAGCAGCCTTTTGGGAGTAGCGGGAGATCTCGCCTACAATGAGCAGTTCTTC. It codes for CASSLLGVAGDLAYNEQFF.

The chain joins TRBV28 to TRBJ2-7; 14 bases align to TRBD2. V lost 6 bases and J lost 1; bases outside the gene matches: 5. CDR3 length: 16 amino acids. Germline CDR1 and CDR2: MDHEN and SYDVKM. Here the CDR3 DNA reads TGTGCCAGCAGCCCTTGGACTAGCGGGAGGTCCTACGAGCAGTACTTC. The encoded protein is CASSPWTSGRSYEQYF.

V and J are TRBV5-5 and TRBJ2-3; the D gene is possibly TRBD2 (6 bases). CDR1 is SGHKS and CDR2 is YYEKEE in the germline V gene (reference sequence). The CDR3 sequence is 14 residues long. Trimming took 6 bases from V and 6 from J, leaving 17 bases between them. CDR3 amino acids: CASISLGGLDTQYF. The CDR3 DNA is TGTGCCAGCATTTCGTTGGGAGGTCTGGATACGCAGTATTTT.

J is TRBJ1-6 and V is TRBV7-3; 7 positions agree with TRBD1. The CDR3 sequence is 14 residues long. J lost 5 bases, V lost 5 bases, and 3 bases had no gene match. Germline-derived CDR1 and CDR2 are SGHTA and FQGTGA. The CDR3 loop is CASSPTGDNSPLHF. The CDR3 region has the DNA TGTGCCAGCAGCCCAACAGGGGATAATTCACCCCTCCACTTT.

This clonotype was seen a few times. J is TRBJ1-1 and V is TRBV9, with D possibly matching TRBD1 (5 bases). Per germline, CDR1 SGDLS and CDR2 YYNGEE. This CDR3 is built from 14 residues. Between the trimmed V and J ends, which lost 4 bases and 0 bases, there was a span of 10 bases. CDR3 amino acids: CASSPGPLNTEAFF. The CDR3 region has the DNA TGTGCCAGCAGCCCGGGACCCTTGAACACTGAAGCTTTCTTT.

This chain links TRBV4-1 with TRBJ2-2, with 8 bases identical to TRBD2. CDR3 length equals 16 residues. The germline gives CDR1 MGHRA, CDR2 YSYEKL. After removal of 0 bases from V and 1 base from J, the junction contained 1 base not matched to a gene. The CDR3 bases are TGCGCCAGCAGCCAAGAAACTAGCGGGAACACCGGGGAGCTGTTTTTT. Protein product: CASSQETSGNTGELFF.

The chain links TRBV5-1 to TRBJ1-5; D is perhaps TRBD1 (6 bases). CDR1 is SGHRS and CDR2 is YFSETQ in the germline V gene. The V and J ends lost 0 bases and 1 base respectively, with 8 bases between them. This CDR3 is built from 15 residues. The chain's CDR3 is CASSLGGRSNQPQHF. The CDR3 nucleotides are TGCGCCAGCAGCTTGGGGGGGCGCAGCAATCAGCCCCAGCATTTT.

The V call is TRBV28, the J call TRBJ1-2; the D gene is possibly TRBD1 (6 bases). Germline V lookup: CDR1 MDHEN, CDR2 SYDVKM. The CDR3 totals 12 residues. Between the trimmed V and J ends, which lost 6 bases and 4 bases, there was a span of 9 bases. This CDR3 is CASRGQPYGYTF. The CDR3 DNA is TGTGCCAGCAGAGGACAGCCCTATGGCTACACCTTC.

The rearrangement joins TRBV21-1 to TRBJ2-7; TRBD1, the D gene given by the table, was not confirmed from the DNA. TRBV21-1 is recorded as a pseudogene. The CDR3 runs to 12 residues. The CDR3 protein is CASSKDREEQYF. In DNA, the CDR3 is TGTGCCAGCAGCAAGGACAGGGAAGAGCAGTACTTC.

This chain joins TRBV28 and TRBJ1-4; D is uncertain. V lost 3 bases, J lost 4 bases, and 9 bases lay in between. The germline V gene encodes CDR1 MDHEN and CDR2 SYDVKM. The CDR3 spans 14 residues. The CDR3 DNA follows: TGTGCCAGCAGTTTTGGAGGGAGTAATGAAAAACTGTTTTTT. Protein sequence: CASSFGGSNEKLFF.

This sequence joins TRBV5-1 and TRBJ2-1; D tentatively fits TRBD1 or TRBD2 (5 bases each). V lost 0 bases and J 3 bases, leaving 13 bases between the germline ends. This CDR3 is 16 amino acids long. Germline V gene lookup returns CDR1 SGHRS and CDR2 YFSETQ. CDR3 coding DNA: TGCGCCAGCAGCTTGGGGGGGAGTAGCGTCTACAATGAGCAGTTCTTC. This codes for CASSLGGSSVYNEQFF.